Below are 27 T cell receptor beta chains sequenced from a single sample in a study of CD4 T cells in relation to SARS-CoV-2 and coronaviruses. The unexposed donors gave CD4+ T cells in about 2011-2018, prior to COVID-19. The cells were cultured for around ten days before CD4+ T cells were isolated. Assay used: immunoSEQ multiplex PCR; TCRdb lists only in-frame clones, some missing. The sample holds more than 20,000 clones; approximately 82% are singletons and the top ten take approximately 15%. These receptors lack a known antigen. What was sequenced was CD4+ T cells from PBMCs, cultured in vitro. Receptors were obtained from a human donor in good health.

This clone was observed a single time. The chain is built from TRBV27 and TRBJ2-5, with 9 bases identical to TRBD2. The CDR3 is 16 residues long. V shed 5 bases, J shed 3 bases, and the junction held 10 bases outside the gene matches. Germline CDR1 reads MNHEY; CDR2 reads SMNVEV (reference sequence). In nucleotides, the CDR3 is TGTGCCAGCAGTCCGTACTTAGCGGGAGCTGAAGAGACCCAGTACTTC. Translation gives CASSPYLAGAEETQYF.

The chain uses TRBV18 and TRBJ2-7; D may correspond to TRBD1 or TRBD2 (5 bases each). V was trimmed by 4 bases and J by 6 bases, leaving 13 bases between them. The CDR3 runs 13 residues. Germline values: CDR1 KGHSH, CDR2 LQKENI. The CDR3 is CASSRDDASEQYF. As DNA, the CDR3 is TGTGCCAGCTCACGGGACGACGCGTCCGAGCAGTACTTC.

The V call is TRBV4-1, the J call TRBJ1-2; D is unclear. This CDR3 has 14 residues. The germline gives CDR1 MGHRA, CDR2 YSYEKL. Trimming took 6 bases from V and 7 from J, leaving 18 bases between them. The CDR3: CASRPLWTEGGYTF. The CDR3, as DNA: TGCGCCAGCAGACCACTTTGGACGGAGGGTGGCTACACCTTC.

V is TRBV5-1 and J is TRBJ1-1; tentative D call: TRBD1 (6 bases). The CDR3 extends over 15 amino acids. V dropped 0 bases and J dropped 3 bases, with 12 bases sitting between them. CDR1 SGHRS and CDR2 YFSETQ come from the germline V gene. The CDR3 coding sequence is TGCGCCAGCAGCTTGGAACAGGGACGGGACACTGAAGCTTTCTTT. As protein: CASSLEQGRDTEAFF.

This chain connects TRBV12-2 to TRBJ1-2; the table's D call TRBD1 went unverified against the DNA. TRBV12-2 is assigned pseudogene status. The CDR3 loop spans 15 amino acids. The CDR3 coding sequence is TGTGCAAGTCGCTTAGGGGTGAGCAGGGGGAATGGCTACACCTTC. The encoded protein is CASRLGVSRGNGYTF.

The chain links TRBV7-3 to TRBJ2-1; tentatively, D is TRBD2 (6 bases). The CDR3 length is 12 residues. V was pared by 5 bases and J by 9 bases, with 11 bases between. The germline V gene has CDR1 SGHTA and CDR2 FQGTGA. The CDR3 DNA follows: TGTGCCAGCAGCGGCCTGGGGGGTGAGCAGTTCTTC. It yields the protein CASSGLGGEQFF.

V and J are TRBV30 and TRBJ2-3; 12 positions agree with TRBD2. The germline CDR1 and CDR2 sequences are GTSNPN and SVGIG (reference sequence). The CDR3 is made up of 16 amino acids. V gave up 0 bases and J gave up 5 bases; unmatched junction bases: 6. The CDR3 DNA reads TGTGCCTGGAGTGTAGGACTAGCGGGAACCGGAGATACGCAGTATTTT. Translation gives CAWSVGLAGTGDTQYF. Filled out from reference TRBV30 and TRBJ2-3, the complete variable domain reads SQTIHQWPATLVQPVGSPLSLECTVEGTSNPNLYWYRQAAGRGLQLLFYSVGIGQISSEVPQNLSASRPQDRQFILSSKKLLLSDSGFYLCAWSVGLAGTGDTQYFGPGTRLTVL.

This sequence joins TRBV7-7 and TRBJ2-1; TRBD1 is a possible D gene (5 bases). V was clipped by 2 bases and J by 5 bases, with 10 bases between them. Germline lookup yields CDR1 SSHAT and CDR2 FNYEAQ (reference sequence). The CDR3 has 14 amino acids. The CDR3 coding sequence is TGTGCCAGCAGCTTAAGGGGTGTCGACAATGAGCAGTTCTTC. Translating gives CASSLRGVDNEQFF.

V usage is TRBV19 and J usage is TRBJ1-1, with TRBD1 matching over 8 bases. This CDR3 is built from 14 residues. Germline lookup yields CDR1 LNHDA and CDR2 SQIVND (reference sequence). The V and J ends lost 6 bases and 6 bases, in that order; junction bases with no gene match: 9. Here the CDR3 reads CASRSLDRVPEAFF. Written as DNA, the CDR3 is TGTGCCAGTAGGAGCCTGGACAGGGTGCCTGAAGCTTTCTTT.

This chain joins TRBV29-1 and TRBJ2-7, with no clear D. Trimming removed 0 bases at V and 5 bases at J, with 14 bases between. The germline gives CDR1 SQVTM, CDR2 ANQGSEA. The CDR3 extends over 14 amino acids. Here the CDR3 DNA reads TGCAGCGTTGAAGATCGCGCCTTTTTGGACGAGCAGTACTTC. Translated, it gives CSVEDRAFLDEQYF.

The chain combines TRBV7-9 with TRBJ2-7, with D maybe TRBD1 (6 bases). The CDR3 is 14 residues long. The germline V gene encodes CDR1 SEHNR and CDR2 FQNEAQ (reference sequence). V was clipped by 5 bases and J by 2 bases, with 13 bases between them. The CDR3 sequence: CASSPETGTYEQYF. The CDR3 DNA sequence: TGTGCCAGCAGCCCAGAGACAGGCACCTACGAGCAGTACTTC.

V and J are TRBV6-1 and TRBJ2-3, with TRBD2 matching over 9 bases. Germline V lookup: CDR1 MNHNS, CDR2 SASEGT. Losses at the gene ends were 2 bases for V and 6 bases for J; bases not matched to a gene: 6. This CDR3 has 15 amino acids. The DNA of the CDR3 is TGTGCCAGCAGTGAAATGATTAGCGGGAGTGATACGCAGTATTTT. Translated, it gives CASSEMISGSDTQYF.

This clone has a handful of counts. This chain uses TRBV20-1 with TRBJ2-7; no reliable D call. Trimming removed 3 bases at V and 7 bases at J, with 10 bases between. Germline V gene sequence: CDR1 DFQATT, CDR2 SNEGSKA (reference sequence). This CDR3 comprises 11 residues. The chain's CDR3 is CSARESVEQYF. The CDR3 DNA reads TGCAGTGCTAGGGAAAGCGTGGAGCAGTACTTC.

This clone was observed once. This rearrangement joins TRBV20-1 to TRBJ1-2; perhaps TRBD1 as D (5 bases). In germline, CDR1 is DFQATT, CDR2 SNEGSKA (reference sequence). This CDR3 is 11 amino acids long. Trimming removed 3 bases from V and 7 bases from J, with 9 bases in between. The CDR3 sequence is CSASRAAGYTF. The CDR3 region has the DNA TGCAGTGCTAGCAGGGCAGCTGGCTACACCTTC.

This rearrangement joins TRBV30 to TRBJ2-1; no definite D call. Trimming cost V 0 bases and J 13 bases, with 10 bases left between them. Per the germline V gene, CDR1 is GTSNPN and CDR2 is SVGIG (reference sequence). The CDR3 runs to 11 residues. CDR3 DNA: TGTGCCTGGAGTGTACAGACATACCAGTTCTTC. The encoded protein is CAWSVQTYQFF.

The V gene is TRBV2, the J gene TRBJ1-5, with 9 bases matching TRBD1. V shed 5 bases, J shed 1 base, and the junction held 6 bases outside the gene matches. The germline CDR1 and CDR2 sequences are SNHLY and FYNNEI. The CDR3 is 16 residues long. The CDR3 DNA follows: TGTGCCAGCAGTCAGGACAGGGGAGTAAGCAATCAGCCCCAGCATTTT. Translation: CASSQDRGVSNQPQHF.

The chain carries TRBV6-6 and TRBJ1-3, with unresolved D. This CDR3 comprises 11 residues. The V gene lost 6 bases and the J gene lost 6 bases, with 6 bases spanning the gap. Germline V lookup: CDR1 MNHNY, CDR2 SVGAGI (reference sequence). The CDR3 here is CASSPANTIYF. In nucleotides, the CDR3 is TGTGCCAGCAGCCCTGCAAACACCATATATTTT.

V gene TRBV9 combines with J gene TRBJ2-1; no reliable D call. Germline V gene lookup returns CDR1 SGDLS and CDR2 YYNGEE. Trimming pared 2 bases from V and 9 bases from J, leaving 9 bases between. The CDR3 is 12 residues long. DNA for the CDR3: TGTGCCAGCAGCGTCTGGGTGGGTGAGCAGTTCTTC. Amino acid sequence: CASSVWVGEQFF.

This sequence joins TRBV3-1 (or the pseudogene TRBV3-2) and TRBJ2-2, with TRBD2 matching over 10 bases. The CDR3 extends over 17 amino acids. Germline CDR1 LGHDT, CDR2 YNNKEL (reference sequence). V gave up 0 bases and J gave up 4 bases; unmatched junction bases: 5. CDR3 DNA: TGTGCCAGCAGCCAAGATTTGCTAGCGGGAGCCACCGGGGAGCTGTTTTTT. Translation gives CASSQDLLAGATGELFF.

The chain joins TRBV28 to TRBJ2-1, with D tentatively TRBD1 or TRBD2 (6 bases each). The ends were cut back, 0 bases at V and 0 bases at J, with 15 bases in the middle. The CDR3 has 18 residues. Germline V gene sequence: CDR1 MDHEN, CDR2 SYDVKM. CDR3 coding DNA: TGTGCCAGCAGTTTATGGGGTTCGGGGGCGAGCTCCTACAATGAGCAGTTCTTC. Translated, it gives CASSLWGSGASSYNEQFF.

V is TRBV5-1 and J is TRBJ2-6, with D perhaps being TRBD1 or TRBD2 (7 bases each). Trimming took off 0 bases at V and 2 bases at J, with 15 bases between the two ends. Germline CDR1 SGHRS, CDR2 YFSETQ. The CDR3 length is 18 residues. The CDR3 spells CASSLAGRGGTGANVLTF. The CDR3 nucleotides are TGCGCCAGCAGCTTGGCGGGCAGGGGGGGGACTGGGGCCAACGTCCTGACTTTC.

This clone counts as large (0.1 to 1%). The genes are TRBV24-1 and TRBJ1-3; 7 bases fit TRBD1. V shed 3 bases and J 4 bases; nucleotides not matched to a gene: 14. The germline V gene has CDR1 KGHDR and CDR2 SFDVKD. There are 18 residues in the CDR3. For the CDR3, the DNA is TGTGCCACCAGTGATCCGCCTCGACAGGGTTTTGAAGGAAACACCATATATTTT. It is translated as CATSDPPRQGFEGNTIYF.

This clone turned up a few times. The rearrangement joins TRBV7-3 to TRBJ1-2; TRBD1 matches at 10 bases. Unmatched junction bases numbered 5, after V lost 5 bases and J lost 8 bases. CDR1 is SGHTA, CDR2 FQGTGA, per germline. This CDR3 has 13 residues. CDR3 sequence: CASSPGQGEGYTF. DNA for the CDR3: TGTGCCAGCAGCCCCGGACAGGGGGAGGGCTACACCTTC.

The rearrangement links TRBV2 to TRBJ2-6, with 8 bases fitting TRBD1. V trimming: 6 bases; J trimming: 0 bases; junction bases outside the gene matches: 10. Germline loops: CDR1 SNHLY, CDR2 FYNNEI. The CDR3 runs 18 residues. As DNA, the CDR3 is TGTGCCAGCAGCCTAAGGACAGGGCCGAGCTCTGGGGCCAACGTCCTGACTTTC. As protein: CASSLRTGPSSGANVLTF.

The CDR3 DNA is TGTGCCAGCAGAACAGGGGCGGGTGAAAAACTGTTTTTT. Translation: CASRTGAGEKLFF. The chain uses TRBV6-6 and TRBJ1-4, with 7 bases matching TRBD1. With V trimmed by 6 bases and J by 7 bases, 5 bases remained unmatched. CDR3 length equals 13 residues. The germline gives CDR1 MNHNY, CDR2 SVGAGI (reference sequence).

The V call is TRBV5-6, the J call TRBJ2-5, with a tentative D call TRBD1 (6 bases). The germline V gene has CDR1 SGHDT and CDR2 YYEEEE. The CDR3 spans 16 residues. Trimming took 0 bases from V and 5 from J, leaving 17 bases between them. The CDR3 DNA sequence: TGTGCCAGCAGCTTGGCCAGAAACACAGGGTACGAGACCCAGTACTTC. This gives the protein CASSLARNTGYETQYF.

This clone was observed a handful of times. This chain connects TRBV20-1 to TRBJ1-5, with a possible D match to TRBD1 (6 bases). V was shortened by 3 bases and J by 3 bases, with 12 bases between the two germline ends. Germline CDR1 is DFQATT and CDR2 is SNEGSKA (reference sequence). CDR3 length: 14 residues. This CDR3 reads CSASKDSPNQPQHF. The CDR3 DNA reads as TGCAGTGCTAGTAAGGACAGCCCCAATCAGCCCCAGCATTTT.